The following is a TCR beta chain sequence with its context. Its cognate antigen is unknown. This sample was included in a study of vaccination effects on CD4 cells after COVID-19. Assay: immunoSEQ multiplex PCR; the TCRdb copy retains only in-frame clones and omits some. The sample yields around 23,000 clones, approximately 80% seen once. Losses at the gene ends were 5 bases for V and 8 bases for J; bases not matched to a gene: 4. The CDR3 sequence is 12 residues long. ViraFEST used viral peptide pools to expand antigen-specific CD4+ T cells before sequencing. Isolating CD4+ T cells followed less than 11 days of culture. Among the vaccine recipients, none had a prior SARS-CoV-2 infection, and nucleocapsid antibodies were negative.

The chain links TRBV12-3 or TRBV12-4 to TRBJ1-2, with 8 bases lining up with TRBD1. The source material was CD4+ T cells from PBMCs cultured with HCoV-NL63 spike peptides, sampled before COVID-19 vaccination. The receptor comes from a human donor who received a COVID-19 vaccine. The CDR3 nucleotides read TGTGCCAGCAGTCGGACAGGGAAAGGCTACACCTTC. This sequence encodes CASSRTGKGYTF.